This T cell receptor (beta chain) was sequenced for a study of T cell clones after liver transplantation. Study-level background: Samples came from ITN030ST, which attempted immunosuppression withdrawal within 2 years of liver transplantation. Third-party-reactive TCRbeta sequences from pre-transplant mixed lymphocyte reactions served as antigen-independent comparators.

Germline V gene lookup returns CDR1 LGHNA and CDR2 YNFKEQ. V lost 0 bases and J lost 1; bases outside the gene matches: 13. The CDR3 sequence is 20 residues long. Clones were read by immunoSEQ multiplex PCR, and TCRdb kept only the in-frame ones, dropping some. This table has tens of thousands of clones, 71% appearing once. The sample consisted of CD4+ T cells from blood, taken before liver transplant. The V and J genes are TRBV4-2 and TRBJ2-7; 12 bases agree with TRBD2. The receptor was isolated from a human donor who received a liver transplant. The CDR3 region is CASSQDPRGLAGGRSYEQYF. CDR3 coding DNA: TGTGCCAGCAGCCAAGATCCCCGAGGCCTAGCGGGGGGGCGGTCCTACGAGCAGTACTTC.